This T cell receptor beta chain was found in a study of cytotoxic CD8 clonotypes in ibrutinib-treated CLL. Overall study context: Partial responders about 24, complete 2; around twelve progressed and roughly 14 stayed in remission by median about 5.5 years. On average, fewer than 95,000 productive rearrangements and some 240,000 productive templates per sample.

Clones were read by immunoSEQ multiplex PCR, and TCRdb kept only the in-frame ones, dropping some. The table lists over 140,000 clones, 70% to 90% of them singletons. The CDR3 runs to 14 residues. Germline V lookup: CDR1 MNHEY, CDR2 SMNVEV (reference sequence). V gave up 8 bases and J gave up 1 base; unmatched junction bases: 6. The source is a human donor with chronic lymphocytic leukemia. The chain joins TRBV27 to TRBJ2-5, with TRBD1 matching over 8 bases. The sample here was PBMCs, taken after 36 months of ibrutinib treatment. As DNA, the CDR3 is TGTGCCAGCGCGGACAGGGATGGCCAAGAGACCCAGTACTTC. Translated: CASADRDGQETQYF.